The 7 T cell receptor beta chains below all came from one sample that was sequenced in a study of blood T cell repertoires in COVID-19. The repertoire was sequenced with immunoSEQ multiplex PCR; TCRdb's copy has only in-frame clones and lacks some. In the table there are 200,000 to 250,000 clones, around 90% of which are singletons. The sample comprised PBMCs or T cells enriched from blood (not recorded which). Receptors originate from a woman between 25 and 40 years old who had recovered from COVID-19.

Only one count was recorded for this clone. A read error may produce the germline difference seen at one junction end. The rearrangement uses TRBV7-7 and TRBJ2-2; 14 nucleotides align to TRBD2. Looked up from germline, CDR1 is SSHAT and CDR2 is FNYEAQ (reference sequence). This CDR3 is built from 16 residues. CDR3 loop: CASSQRLAGGPGELFF. The CDR3 coding sequence is TGTGCTAGCAGCCAAAGACTAGCGGGGGGGCCCGGGGAGCTGTTTTTT.

The V and J genes are TRBV4-3 and TRBJ2-5; 11 positions agree with TRBD1. J lost 4 bases, V lost 3 bases, and 7 bases had no gene match. The CDR3 extends over 16 amino acids. Germline V lookup: CDR1 LGHNA, CDR2 YSLEER. CDR3 in DNA: TGCGCCAGCAGCCATACCGGGACAGGGGGGATAGAGACCCAGTACTTC. Protein product: CASSHTGTGGIETQYF.

The chain employs TRBV5-4 and TRBJ2-7; unclear D gene. CDR3 length: 14 amino acids. CDR1 is SGHNT, CDR2 YYREEE, per germline (reference sequence). V gave up 4 bases and J gave up 5 bases, with 16 bases separating them. The CDR3 coding sequence is TGTGCCAGCAGCCTCGAGGTAGGAGCCAACGAGCAGTACTTC. It encodes CASSLEVGANEQYF.

The chain employs TRBV14 and TRBJ2-2, with TRBD2 matching 7 bases. The V and J ends lost 4 bases and 6 bases, in that order; junction bases with no gene match: 2. This CDR3 has 13 residues. CDR1 is SGHDN and CDR2 is FVKESK in the germline V gene. CDR3 nucleotide sequence: TGTGCCAGCAGCCGTGGGGGGGCCGGGGAGCTGTTTTTT. This encodes CASSRGGAGELFF. The full variable domain, with the rest looked up from reference TRBV14 and TRBJ2-2, is EAGVTQFPSHSVIEKGQTVTLRCDPISGHDNLYWYRRVMGKEIKFLLHFVKESKQDESGMPNNRFLAERTGGTYSTLKVQPAELEDSGVYFCASSRGGAGELFFGEGSRLTVL.

As DNA, the CDR3 is TGTGCCAGCAGTTATGGACAGAGGAACACTGAAGCTTTCTTT. Protein: CASSYGQRNTEAFF. This chain uses TRBV6-2 or TRBV6-3 with TRBJ1-1, with a tentative D call TRBD1 (6 bases). Germline V gene sequence: CDR1 MNHEY, CDR2 SVGEGT. The CDR3 runs to 14 residues. V was cut by 3 bases and J by 1 base, with 9 bases left in between.

The chain has TRBV5-6 and TRBJ2-1; TRBD2 aligns across 16 bases. This CDR3 contains 17 residues. The germline gives CDR1 SGHDT, CDR2 YYEEEE. J was trimmed by 8 bases and V by 4 bases; bases with no gene match: 9. DNA of the CDR3: TGTGCCAGCAGCCAACAAGGGACTAGCGGGGGGGCCGATGAGCAGTTCTTC. This sequence encodes CASSQQGTSGGADEQFF.

The J gene is TRBJ2-7, the V gene TRBV14, with TRBD2 matching 7 bases. CDR1 and CDR2 from the germline V gene are SGHDN and FVKESK. This CDR3 is built from 15 residues. J was trimmed by 5 bases and V by 4 bases; bases with no gene match: 11. This CDR3 reads CASSPLGLGWNEQYF. DNA of the CDR3: TGTGCCAGCAGCCCACTCGGACTAGGCTGGAACGAGCAGTACTTC. The full variable domain, rest sourced from reference TRBV14 and TRBJ2-7, is EAGVTQFPSHSVIEKGQTVTLRCDPISGHDNLYWYRRVMGKEIKFLLHFVKESKQDESGMPNNRFLAERTGGTYSTLKVQPAELEDSGVYFCASSPLGLGWNEQYFGPGTRLTVT.